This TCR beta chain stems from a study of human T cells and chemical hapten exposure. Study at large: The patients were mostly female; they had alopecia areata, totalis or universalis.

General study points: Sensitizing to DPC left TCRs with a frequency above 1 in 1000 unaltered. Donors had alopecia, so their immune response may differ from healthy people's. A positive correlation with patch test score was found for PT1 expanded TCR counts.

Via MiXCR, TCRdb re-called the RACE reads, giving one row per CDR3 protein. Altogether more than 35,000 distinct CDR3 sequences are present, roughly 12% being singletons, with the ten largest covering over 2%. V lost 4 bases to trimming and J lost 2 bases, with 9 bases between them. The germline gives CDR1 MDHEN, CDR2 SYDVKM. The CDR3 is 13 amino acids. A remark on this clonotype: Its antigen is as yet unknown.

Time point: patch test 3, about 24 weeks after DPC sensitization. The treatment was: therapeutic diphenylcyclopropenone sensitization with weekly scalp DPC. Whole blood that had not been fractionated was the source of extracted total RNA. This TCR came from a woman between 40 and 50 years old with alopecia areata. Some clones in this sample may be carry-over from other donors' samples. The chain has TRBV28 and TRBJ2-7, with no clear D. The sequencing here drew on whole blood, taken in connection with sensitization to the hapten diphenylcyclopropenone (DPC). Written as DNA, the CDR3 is TGTGCCAGCAGTTCCCCCTCGGCCTACGAGCAGTACTTC. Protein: CASSSPSAYEQYF.